This TCR beta chain was identified during a study of T-cell memory formation after mild COVID-19. Whole-study results and caveats: Day 37-peaking second-wave clones had unconfirmed SARS-CoV-2 specificity. In pre-infection memory, a portion of responding clones appeared, which suggested that cross-reactive memory joined.

Libraries for TCRalpha and TCRbeta carried sample barcodes and unique molecular identifiers via 5'RACE. TCRdb reanalysed the 5' RACE reads using MiXCR and keeps one entry per CDR3 protein. The repertoire holds 410,000 or so distinct CDR3 sequences, with about 22% as singletons. The CDR3 contains 16 residues. Deletions cut 4 bases from V and 6 bases from J, with 21 bases between. CDR1 MGHDK and CDR2 SYGVNS come from the germline V gene. The table lists this clonotype with a few counts. Antigen specificity is unknown. This TCR came from an adult woman who had mild COVID-19 (a few samples of this study predate the infection). Cell type and time point are not known. The sample taken for sequencing was PBMCs or a T cell subset sorted from them (not recorded which). The V call is TRBV25-1, the J call TRBJ1-2; possible D gene TRBD1, 5 bases. In nucleotides, the CDR3 is TGTGCCAGCAGTGTTGGTGCAGGGAGGGTTCTTAATGGCTACACCTTC. Translated, it gives CASSVGAGRVLNGYTF.